This T cell receptor beta chain was retrieved from a study of breast tumors, draining lymph nodes, adjacent tissues. Trimming cost V 8 bases and J 1 base, with 17 bases left between them. Per the germline V gene, CDR1 is SNHLY and CDR2 is FYNNEI. The CDR3 totals 15 residues. Study observations and caveats: Tumor TCR diversity was below lymph nodes but above nontumor tissue. Most tumor T cells seemingly derive from lymph node, then expand in tumor.

One entry per CDR3 protein results from TCRdb running MiXCR on the multiplex PCR reads. The data contain hundreds of thousands of distinct CDR3 sequences, roughly 30% of them seen just once; the ten biggest clones take up about 1.4%. Ten or more counts support this clonotype. The antigen remains unidentified. Samples came from axillary lymph nodes draining the breast cancer. The receptor was derived from a female donor with breast cancer. Some clones in this sample may be carry-over from other donors' samples. Sequenced input: axillary lymph node tissue. This chain joins TRBV2 and TRBJ1-2; D perhaps matches TRBD1 (6 bases). This CDR3 is CASPELARGNYGYTF. Written as DNA, the CDR3 is TGTGCCAGCCCCGAATTGGCCAGGGGTAACTATGGCTACACCTTC.